This note documents a single T cell receptor (beta chain) sequence. What it binds is unknown. This sample was included in a study of T cell responses to AZD1222 COVID-19 vaccine. Study-wide findings and caveats: A rise in Spike-specific TCR breadth and depth followed two AZD1222 doses.

The repertoire was sequenced with immunoSEQ multiplex PCR; TCRdb's copy has only in-frame clones and lacks some. The repertoire consists of approximately 75,000 clones, with more than 75% occurring once and the leading ten covering roughly 18%. The CDR3 extends over 13 amino acids. The sequence was obtained from an adult who received the AZD1222 COVID-19 vaccine. The sample was peripheral blood, taken 28 days after the second AZD1222 dose. The rearrangement uses TRBV21-1 and TRBJ1-2. TRBV21-1 is a pseudogene segment. As DNA, the CDR3 is TGTGCCAGCAGCAAAAGGGCCTCCCGAGGCTACACCTTC. Amino acids: CASSKRASRGYTF.